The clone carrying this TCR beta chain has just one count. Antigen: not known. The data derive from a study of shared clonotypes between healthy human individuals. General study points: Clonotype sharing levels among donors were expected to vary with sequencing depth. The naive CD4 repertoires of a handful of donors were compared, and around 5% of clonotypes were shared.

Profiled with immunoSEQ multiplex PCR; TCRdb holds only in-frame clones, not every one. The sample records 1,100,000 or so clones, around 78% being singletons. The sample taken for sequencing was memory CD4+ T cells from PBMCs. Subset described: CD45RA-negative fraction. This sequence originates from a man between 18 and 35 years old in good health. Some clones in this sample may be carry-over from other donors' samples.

CDR3 sequence: CASSLVAGSEQYF. The CDR3 DNA reads TGTGCCAGCAGCTTAGTAGCGGGAAGCGAGCAGTACTTC. The chain links TRBV7-2 to TRBJ2-7; TRBD2 matches at 8 bases. J gave up 6 bases and V 1 base, and 2 bases lay outside the gene matches. The CDR3 contains 13 residues. Germline loops: CDR1 SGHTA, CDR2 FQGNSA.